The entry below describes one TCR beta chain. These data come from a study of T cell responses to AZD1222 COVID-19 vaccine. In the study overall: Samples with a second dose at about 4 or about 12 weeks were pooled together.

Clones were read by immunoSEQ multiplex PCR, and TCRdb kept only the in-frame ones, dropping some. The sample contains about 120,000 clones, about 83% of which appear only once. The CDR3 is 17 residues long. Germline V gene data show CDR1 as SGHRS and CDR2 as YFSETQ. Unmatched junction bases numbered 18, after V lost 4 bases and J lost 10 bases. The specimen comprised peripheral blood, sampled on day 0 of AZD1222 vaccination. This receptor was identified in an adult in good health. This chain joins TRBV5-1 and TRBJ2-1; TRBD2 matches 9 bases. The CDR3 DNA sequence: TGCGCCAGCAGCCCCAGGGGAAGCGGGAGGCCACGGGGAGAGCAGTTCTTC. Its protein product is CASSPRGSGRPRGEQFF.